This T cell receptor beta chain originates from a study of cytotoxic CD8 clonotypes in ibrutinib-treated CLL. TCRdb's table, derived via immunoSEQ multiplex PCR, lists solely in-frame clones and lacks some. The table includes about 180,000 clones, about 80% detected once. Germline CDR1 and CDR2: SNHLY and FYNNEI. The CDR3 spans 16 residues. V dropped 10 bases and J dropped 3 bases, with 21 bases sitting between them. This clonotype was sampled from a human donor with chronic lymphocytic leukemia. J is TRBJ2-2 and V is TRBV2, with D maybe TRBD2 (6 bases). The sample was PBMCs, taken after 24 months of ibrutinib treatment. For the CDR3, the DNA is TGTGCCACCAGGGAGGTGTGGCGGGATGACACCGGGGAGCTGTTTTTT. This translates into CATREVWRDDTGELFF.